This TCR beta chain was identified during a study of blood T cell repertoires in COVID-19. As for the study in general: The United States, Italy and Spain supplied acute and convalescent COVID-19 samples.

The CDR3 consists of 12 residues. Trimming shortened V by 3 bases and J by 8 bases, and 10 bases separated the two germline ends. Using immunoSEQ multiplex PCR, the repertoire was profiled, and TCRdb retains in-frame clones only, with some absent. The profile shows 150,000 to 200,000 clones, 81% of them singletons. The sequencing input was peripheral blood. V and J are TRBV12-3 or TRBV12-4 and TRBJ1-1; D is possibly TRBD1 (6 bases). This TCR derives from a woman of 80 years or more with COVID-19, enrolled during active disease. The chain's CDR3 is CASSFTGNEAFF. The CDR3 nucleotides are TGTGCCAGCAGTTTTACAGGGAACGAAGCTTTCTTT.